This TCR beta chain appears in the sequencing data of a study of shared clonotypes between healthy human individuals. Naive CD8 cells lacked CD45RO and underwent positive selection for CCR7, leaving out terminally differentiated effector memory CD45RA+ cells. This CDR3 has 16 residues. V lost 5 bases and J 0 bases, leaving 14 bases between the germline ends. CDR1 is SGHVS and CDR2 is FNYEAQ in the germline V gene. The protocol was immunoSEQ multiplex PCR, while the TCRdb copy is restricted to in-frame clones and leaves out a portion. The sample lists a few million clones; around 95% were seen once. What was sequenced was naive CD8+ T cells from PBMCs. The receptor comes from a young man in good health. Some clones in this sample may be carry-over from other donors' samples. The chain joins TRBV7-6 to TRBJ1-3; the D gene is possibly TRBD1 (5 bases). The CDR3 loop reads CASSQRTQSSGNTIYF. The CDR3 nucleotides read TGTGCCAGCAGCCAGAGGACACAAAGCTCTGGAAACACCATATATTTT.